Sequencing of this T cell receptor (beta chain) was carried out in a study of shared clonotypes between healthy human individuals. Study at large: Each donor's CD8 memory used one plate, CD8 naive two, each CD4 subset three.

Germline V gene sequence: CDR1 MDHEN, CDR2 SYDVKM. There are 14 residues in the CDR3. Trimming pared 2 bases from V and 8 bases from J, leaving 13 bases between. Terminally differentiated effector memory CD45RA+ cells were left out of the naive CD8 fraction, which was CD45RO-negative and positively selected for CCR7. Around 32,000 T cell genomes, or around 0.2 ug DNA, went into the sorted-subset replicate PCRs. Method: immunoSEQ multiplex PCR; TCRdb's copy keeps in-frame clones and lacks some. The sample has approximately 2,200,000 clones; 85% to 95% are singletons. The rearrangement uses TRBV28 and TRBJ2-4, with unresolved D. The clonotype originates from a man younger than 35 in good health. Some clones in this sample may be carry-over from other donors' samples. The source material was naive CD8+ T cells from PBMCs. The CDR3, as DNA: TGTGCCAGCAGTTTACTGCCGGCCCCCGACATTCAGTACTTC. Its protein product is CASSLLPAPDIQYF.